The rows below give T cell receptor beta chains drawn from one sample of a study of blood T cell repertoires in COVID-19. Sequenced by immunoSEQ multiplex PCR; TCRdb stores in-frame clones only, minus some. The sample has more than 200,000 clones; roughly nine tenths are singletons. Sequenced material: PBMCs or T cells enriched from blood (not recorded which). The receptors were sampled from a woman younger than 45 with acute COVID-19. Both conserved end residues are part of each CDR3. The D gene is left open where the match is weak.

TRBV9	.	TRBJ2-7	CASSPTQGLTPYEQYF
TRBV18	TRBD1	TRBJ2-1	CASSPRTGGGFEQFF
TRBV5-1	TRBD2	TRBJ2-3	CASSFFGGSTDTQYF
TRBV5-5	.	TRBJ2-3	CASSFPGATNTQYF
TRBV20-1	.	TRBJ2-2	CSASGWLVSGELFF
TRBV15	.	TRBJ1-2	CATGREAGYGYTF
TRBV7-9	.	TRBJ1-6	CASSPLSDSPLHF
TRBV6-5	.	TRBJ1-1	CASRLGPATEAFF
TRBV2	.	TRBJ1-1	CASSEISPGDNTEAFF
TRBV5-1	TRBD1	TRBJ2-3	CASSLVMGTGNGDTQYF
TRBV15	TRBD1	TRBJ1-2	CATNPTGTFYGYTF
TRBV6-1	.	TRBJ1-6	CASSGARSNSPLHF
TRBV6-5	.	TRBJ1-2	CASTQGNYGYTF
TRBV19	.	TRBJ2-7	CASSLSIGVRSYEQYF
TRBV6-2/TRBV6-3	.	TRBJ2-7	CASSLGGEQYF
TRBV3-1/TRBV3-2	.	TRBJ1-5	CASSLSQGSGGNQPQHF
TRBV7-3	.	TRBJ1-1	CASSLYGNPNTEAFF
TRBV11-2	TRBD1	TRBJ1-1	CASRTTDRGHNTEAFF
TRBV5-4	.	TRBJ1-4	CASSSSSATNEKLFF
TRBV5-1	TRBD1	TRBJ2-1	CASSSDGQGGSYNEQFF
TRBV7-6	TRBD1	TRBJ2-1	CASSYRKPGQGVYNEQFF
TRBV9	.	TRBJ2-7	CASSPSGTSEQYF
TRBV7-2	TRBD1	TRBJ1-1	CASSPPGTAREEAFF